Sequencing of this T cell receptor (beta chain) was carried out in a study of beta chain features in type 1 diabetes. In its sample, this clone was seen a few times. Sequenced material consisted of expressed TCRB transcripts (all of the isolated RNA was reverse transcribed). Profiling relied on immunoSEQ multiplex PCR, and the TCRdb table lists in-frame clones only, not all of them. The table includes 430,000 or so clones, about an eighth detected once. CDR1 is SGDLS, CDR2 YYNGEE, per germline. The CDR3 is 16 residues long. V dropped 2 bases and J dropped 3; count of bases not matched to a gene: 7. Sequences were obtained from naive CD4+ T cells from blood. The rearrangement joins TRBV9 to TRBJ2-2; 7 positions match TRBD2. This sequence was found in a woman in her late teens or twenties in good health. The CDR3 region is CASSVAGLADTGELFF. The CDR3 DNA follows: TGTGCCAGCAGCGTCGCCGGTCTAGCGGACACCGGGGAGCTGTTTTTT.